This T cell receptor beta chain originates from a study of T cell changes during pregnancy in multiple sclerosis. The protocol was immunoSEQ multiplex PCR, while the TCRdb copy is restricted to in-frame clones and leaves out a portion. Among 10,000 or so clones listed, over 80% were seen once. This CDR3 contains 15 residues. V was shortened by 4 bases and J by 0 bases, with 14 bases between the two germline ends. Germline assignment: CDR1 SGHNT and CDR2 YYREEE (reference sequence). The chain has TRBV5-4 and TRBJ2-7; weak D call: TRBD2 (6 bases). Sequences were derived from CD8+ T cells from peripheral blood mononuclear cells, sampled in the third trimester of pregnancy. The receptor was derived from a female donor in good health, enrolled as a control in a pregnancy study. This chain's CDR3 is CASSQDLASSYEQYF. As DNA, the CDR3 is TGTGCCAGCAGCCAAGATCTAGCGAGCTCCTACGAGCAGTACTTC.